This T cell receptor beta chain was found in a study of blood T cell repertoires in COVID-19. Only in-frame clones appear in the TCRdb table, and some are missing; sequencing was by immunoSEQ multiplex PCR. Among about 400,000 clones listed, around 90% were seen once. Germline lookup yields CDR1 SGHDT and CDR2 YYEEEE. This CDR3 is built from 14 residues. V lost 7 bases to trimming and J lost 1 base, with 12 bases between them. This clone came up once. The chain couples TRBV5-6 to TRBJ1-5; D may be TRBD1 (6 bases). Sequencing was done on a sample of PBMCs or T cells enriched from blood (not recorded which). The TCR originated in a woman aged 40 to 55 with acute COVID-19. The CDR3 DNA reads as TGTGCCAGCTCAGGGGCAGTAAGCAATCAGCCCCAGCATTTT. It codes for CASSGAVSNQPQHF.